This TCR beta chain comes out of a study of T-cell memory formation after mild COVID-19. Whole-study context: Largely donor-specific sequence clusters came from a couple of donors. Points from the study as a whole: Contracting CD4+ clones lay largely in CM and EM, with CD8+ ones residing in EMRA.

This clonotype was picked up a small number of times. The antigen is undetermined. 5'RACE primed at constant segments yielded TCR alpha and TCR beta cDNA libraries bearing sample barcodes and UMIs. MiXCR, applied by TCRdb to the 5' RACE reads, yields one record per CDR3 protein. This sample carries 250,000 to 350,000 distinct CDR3 sequences, less than 20% of them seen once, and the ten largest clones take around 21%. Germline V lookup: CDR1 SGHTA, CDR2 FQGNSA. This CDR3 spans 15 amino acids. V was shortened by 2 bases and J by 9 bases, with 14 bases between the two germline ends. The chain is built from TRBV7-2 and TRBJ1-6; TRBD1 is a possible D gene (6 bases). The source material was PBMCs or a T cell subset sorted from them (not recorded which). This clonotype was obtained from a man in his late teens or twenties who had mild COVID-19 (a few samples of this study predate the infection). Cell type and time point are not known. The CDR3 DNA sequence: TGTGCCAGCAGCTTATTTGGGGGCAACAGTTCACCCCTCCACTTT. Translation gives CASSLFGGNSSPLHF.